Only a few counts were recorded for the clone carrying this T cell receptor beta chain. This sample was included in a study of response to subunit inactivated influenza vaccine. Each CDR3 protein is one row after TCRdb ran MiXCR on the RT-PCR reads. The table records about 520,000 distinct CDR3 sequences, approximately 24% of them present only once. The TCR comes from a man aged 45-65 years who received an inactivated influenza vaccine. The source material was CD4+ T cells sorted from PBMCs, sampled about 5 days after vaccination.

CDR3 nucleotides: TGCGCCAGCAGGCCAGGGACACTCGACTATGGCTACACCTTC. Amino acid sequence: CASRPGTLDYGYTF. V gene TRBV5-1 combines with J gene TRBJ1-2; weak D call: TRBD1 (6 bases). V lost 5 bases, J lost 3 bases, and 14 bases lay in between. Germline-derived CDR1 and CDR2 are SGHRS and YFSETQ. There are 14 residues in the CDR3.